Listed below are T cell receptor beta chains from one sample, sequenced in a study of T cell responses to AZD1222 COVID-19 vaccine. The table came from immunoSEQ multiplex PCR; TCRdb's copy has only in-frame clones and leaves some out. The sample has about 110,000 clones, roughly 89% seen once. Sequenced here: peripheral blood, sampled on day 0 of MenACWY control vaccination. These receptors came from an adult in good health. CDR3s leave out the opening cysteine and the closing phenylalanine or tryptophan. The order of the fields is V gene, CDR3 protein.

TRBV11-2,ASSFRGRTDSPLH
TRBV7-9,ASSSTSNSYEQY
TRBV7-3,ASSLQGDTEAF
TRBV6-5,ASSMTGPSNQPQH
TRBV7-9,ASSTGTVNYGYT
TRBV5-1,ASSSEDTPGDEQY
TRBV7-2,ASSSPLRASNSPLH
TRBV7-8,ASSQAGTGGSGYT
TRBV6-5,ASTLDRANTEAF
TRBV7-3,ASSLPGAYNEQF
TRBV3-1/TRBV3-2,ASTHPDRVSPLH
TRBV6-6,ASSLTVDFYEQY
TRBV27,ASSLTAVYEQY
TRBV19,ASSIGPVRGVSQPQH
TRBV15,ATSEDRYEQY
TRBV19,ASSTLHRGLRQPQH
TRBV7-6,ASSLIPGADTEAF
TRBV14,ASSHRGNLDEKLF
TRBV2,ASSEQGTLNTEAF
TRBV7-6,ASSRTGVNGYT
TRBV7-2,ASRKREGSLTDTQY
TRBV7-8,ASSWYGSNQPQH
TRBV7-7,ASSPLGVTAETQY
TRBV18,ASSPGGEAF
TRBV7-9,ASSFGLAGGRVETQY
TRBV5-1,ASSLMGVGEKLF
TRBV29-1,SVRGVSPGSGYT
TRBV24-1,ATSDLTSGALFGDQY
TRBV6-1,ASSDSLTGHGYT
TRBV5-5,ASSLDLRHTEAF
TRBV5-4,AVERGGADTEAF
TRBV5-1,ASRREGGTTGYGYT
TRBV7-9,ASSPAGQANYGYT
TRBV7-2,ASSFSPSGTEAF
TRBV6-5,ASSYDLGFYEQY
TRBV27,ASSGTATNEKLF
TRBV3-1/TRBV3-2,ASSQEDRGYGYT
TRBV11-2,ASSLAGQRNYGYT
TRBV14,ASSQDPRTGDRYGYT
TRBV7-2,ASSLPSSPLH
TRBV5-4,ASSLAVNEKLF
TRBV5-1,ASSLAYRGSSSTEAF
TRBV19,ASSIGTGNYGYT
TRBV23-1,ASSQGTGGNQPQH
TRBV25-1,ASSEAGSPNEQF
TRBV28,ASSSQSYGGYT
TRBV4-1,ASSRGPQETQY
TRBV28,ASIESGQGIGTEAF
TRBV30,AWAGQGYEQY
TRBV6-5,ASSYSSSGGDTEAF
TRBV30,AWSFRSSYNSPLH
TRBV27,ASSFSAVDIGFNYGYT
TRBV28,ASSFRSGRGYT